This T cell receptor beta chain was recovered during a study of blood T cells in healthy people across ages. The overall study: About one barcoded beta molecule per two T cells was captured by template switching.

This clonotype was seen more than once but under ten times. Its antigen is still unknown. This CDR3 contains 14 residues. Germline V gene data show CDR1 as SNHLY and CDR2 as FYNNEI. Trimming stripped 7 bases from V and 4 bases from J, with 16 bases between. Study-wide points: Age advanced and TCR beta diversity per million T cells fell, roughly linearly.

Total RNA amounts of at least 5 micrograms were extracted per sample. Sample-barcoded 5' priming and a J-beta primer mix drove a second PCR of roughly 7 to 11 cycles. TCRdb ran MiXCR on the 5' RACE reads and lists one entry per CDR3 protein. The table has around 900,000 distinct CDR3 sequences, roughly 51% seen once; the top ten hold about 22%. The sequence was collected from a woman aged 60 to 75 in good health. The sample comprised blood. The chain recombines TRBV2 with TRBJ2-5, with D maybe TRBD2 (5 bases). This CDR3 is CASKLAQAGETQYF. Here the CDR3 DNA reads TGTGCCAGCAAGTTGGCCCAGGCGGGAGAGACCCAGTACTTC.